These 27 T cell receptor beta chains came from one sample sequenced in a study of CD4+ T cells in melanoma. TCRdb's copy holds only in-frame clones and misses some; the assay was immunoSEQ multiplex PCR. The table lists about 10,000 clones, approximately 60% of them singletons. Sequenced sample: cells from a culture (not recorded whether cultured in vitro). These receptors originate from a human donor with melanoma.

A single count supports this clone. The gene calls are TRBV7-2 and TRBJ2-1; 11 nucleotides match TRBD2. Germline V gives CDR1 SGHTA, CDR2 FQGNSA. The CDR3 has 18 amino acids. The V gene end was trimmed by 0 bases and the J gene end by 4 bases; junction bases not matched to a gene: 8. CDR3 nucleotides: TGTGCCAGCAGCTTAGCGCGTTTTACTAGCGGGGGATACAATGAGCAGTTCTTC. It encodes CASSLARFTSGGYNEQFF.

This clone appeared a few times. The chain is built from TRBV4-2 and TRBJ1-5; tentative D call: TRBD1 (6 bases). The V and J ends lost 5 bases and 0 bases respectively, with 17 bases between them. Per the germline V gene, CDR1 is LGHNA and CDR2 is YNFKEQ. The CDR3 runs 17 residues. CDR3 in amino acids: CASSSGGGVASNQPQHF. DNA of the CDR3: TGTGCCAGCAGCTCCGGGGGCGGGGTAGCTAGCAATCAGCCCCAGCATTTT.

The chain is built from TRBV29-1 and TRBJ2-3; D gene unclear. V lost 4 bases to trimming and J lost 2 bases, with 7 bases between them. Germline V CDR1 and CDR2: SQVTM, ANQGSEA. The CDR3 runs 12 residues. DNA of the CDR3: TGCAGCGTTGGGCTTAACACAGATACGCAGTATTTT. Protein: CSVGLNTDTQYF.

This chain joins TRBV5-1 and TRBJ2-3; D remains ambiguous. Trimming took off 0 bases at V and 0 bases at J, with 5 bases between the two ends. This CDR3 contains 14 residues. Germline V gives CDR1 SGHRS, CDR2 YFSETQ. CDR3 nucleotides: TGCGCCAGCAGCTTGGGGCCTAGCACAGATACGCAGTATTTT. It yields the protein CASSLGPSTDTQYF.

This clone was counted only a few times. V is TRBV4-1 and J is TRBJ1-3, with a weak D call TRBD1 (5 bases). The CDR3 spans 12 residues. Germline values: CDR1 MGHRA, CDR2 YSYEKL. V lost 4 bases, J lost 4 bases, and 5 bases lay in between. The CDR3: CASSRGGNTIYF. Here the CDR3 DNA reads TGCGCCAGCAGCCGGGGGGGAAACACCATATATTTT.

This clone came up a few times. This chain's CDR3 is CASSLVQVRRKTEAFF. The CDR3 DNA reads as TGTGCCAGCAGCTTGGTGCAGGTAAGACGAAAGACCGAAGCTTTCTTT. V and J are TRBV11-2 and TRBJ1-1; the D is unclear. This CDR3 comprises 16 residues. The V end lost 3 bases, the J end lost 8 bases, and 22 bases lay between the germline ends. CDR1 and CDR2 (germline): SGHAT, FQNNGV.

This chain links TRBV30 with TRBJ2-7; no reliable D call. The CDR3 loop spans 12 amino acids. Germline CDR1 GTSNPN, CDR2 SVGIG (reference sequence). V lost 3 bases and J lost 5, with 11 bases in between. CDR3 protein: CAWSRGRNEQYF. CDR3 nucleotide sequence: TGTGCCTGGAGCCGTGGACGGAACGAGCAGTACTTC.

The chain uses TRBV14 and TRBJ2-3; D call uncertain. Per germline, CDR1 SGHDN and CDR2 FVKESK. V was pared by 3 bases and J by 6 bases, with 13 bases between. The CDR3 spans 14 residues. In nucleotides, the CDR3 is TGTGCCAGCAGCCAGTACAAAGCCCGGGATACGCAGTATTTT. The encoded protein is CASSQYKARDTQYF.

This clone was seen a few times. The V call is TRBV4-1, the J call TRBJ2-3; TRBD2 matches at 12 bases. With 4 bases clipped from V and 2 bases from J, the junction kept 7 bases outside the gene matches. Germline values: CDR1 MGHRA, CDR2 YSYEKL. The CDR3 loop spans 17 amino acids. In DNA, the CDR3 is TGCGCCAGCAGCCGGGGGACTAGCGGGCCCCCCACAGATACGCAGTATTTT. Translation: CASSRGTSGPPTDTQYF.

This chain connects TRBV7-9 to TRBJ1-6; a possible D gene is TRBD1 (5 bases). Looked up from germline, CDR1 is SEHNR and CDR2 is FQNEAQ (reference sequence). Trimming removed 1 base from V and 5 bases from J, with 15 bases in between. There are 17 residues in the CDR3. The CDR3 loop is CASSLGKGSLNNSPLHF. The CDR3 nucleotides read TGTGCCAGCAGCTTAGGTAAGGGGAGCTTGAATAATTCACCCCTCCACTTT.

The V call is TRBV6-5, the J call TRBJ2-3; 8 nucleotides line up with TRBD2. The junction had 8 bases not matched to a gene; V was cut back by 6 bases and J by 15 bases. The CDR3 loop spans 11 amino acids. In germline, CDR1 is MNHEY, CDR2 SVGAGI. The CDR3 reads CASSSGTSKYF. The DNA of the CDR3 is TGTGCCAGCAGCTCCGGGACTAGTAAATATTTT.

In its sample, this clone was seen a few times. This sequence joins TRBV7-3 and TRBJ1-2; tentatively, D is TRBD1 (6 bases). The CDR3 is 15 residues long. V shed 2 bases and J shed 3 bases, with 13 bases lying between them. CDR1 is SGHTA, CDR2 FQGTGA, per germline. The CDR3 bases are TGTGCCAGCAGCTTATTGGGGCGGACAGACTATGGCTACACCTTC. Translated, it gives CASSLLGRTDYGYTF.

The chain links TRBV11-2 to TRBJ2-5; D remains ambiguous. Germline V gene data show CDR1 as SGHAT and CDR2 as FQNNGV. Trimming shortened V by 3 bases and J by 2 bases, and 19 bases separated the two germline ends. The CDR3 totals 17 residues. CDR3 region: CASSFRGVLVYQETQYF. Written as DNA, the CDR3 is TGTGCCAGCAGCTTCCGTGGGGTATTGGTGTATCAAGAGACCCAGTACTTC.

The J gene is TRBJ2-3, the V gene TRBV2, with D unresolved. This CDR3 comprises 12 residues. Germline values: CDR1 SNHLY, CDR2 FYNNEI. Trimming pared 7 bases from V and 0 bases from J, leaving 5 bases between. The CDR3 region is CASKVSTDTQYF. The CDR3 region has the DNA TGTGCCAGCAAGGTTAGCACAGATACGCAGTATTTT.

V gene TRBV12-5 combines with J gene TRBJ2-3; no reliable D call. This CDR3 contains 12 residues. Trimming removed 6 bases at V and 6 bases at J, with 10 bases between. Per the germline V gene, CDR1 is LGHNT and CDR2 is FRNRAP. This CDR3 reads CASGTSWDTQYF. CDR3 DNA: TGTGCTAGTGGGACAAGTTGGGATACGCAGTATTTT.

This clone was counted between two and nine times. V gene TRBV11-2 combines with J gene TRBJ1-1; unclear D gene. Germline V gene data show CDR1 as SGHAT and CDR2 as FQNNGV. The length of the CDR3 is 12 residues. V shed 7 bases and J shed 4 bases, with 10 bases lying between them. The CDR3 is CASTKVGTEAFF. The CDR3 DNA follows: TGTGCCAGCACTAAGGTAGGCACTGAAGCTTTCTTT.

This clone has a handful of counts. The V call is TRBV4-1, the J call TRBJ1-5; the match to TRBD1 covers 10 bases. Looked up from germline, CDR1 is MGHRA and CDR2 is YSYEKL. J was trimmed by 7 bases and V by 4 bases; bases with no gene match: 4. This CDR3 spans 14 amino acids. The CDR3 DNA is TGCGCCAGCAGCCTAGGACAGGGGGAGCAGCCCCAGCATTTT. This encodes CASSLGQGEQPQHF.

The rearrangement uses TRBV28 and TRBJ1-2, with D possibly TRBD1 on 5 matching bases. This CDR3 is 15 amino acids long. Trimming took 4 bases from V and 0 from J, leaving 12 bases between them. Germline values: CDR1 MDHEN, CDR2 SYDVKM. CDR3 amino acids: CASSSPRGTNYGYTF. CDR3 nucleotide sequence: TGTGCCAGCAGTTCCCCCCGGGGGACTAACTATGGCTACACCTTC.

CDR3 protein: CASSVGRGDQPQHF. The DNA for the CDR3 is TGCGCCAGCAGCGTAGGACGGGGGGATCAGCCCCAGCATTTT. The chain links TRBV5-1 to TRBJ1-5, with D perhaps TRBD1 (5 bases). The length of the CDR3 is 14 residues. The germline V gene encodes CDR1 SGHRS and CDR2 YFSETQ. V was clipped by 4 bases and J by 5 bases, with 13 bases between them.

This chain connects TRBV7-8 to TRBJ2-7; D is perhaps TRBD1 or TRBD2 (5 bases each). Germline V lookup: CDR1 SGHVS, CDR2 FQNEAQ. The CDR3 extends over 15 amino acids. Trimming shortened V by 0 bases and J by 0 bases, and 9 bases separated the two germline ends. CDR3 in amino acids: CASSLAGVSSYEQYF. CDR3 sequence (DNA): TGTGCCAGCAGCTTAGCGGGGGTGTCCTCCTACGAGCAGTACTTC.

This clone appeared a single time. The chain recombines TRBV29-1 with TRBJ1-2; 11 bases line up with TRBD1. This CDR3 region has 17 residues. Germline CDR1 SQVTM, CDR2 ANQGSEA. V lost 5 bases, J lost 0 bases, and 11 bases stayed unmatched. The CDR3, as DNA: TGCAGCGTTCGACCCCCGGGACAGGGGGGAGCTAACTATGGCTACACCTTC. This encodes CSVRPPGQGGANYGYTF. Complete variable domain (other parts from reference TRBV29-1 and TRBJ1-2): SAVISQKPSRDICQRGTSLTIQCQVDSQVTMMFWYRQQPGQSLTLIATANQGSEATYESGFVIDKFPISRPNLTFSTLTVSNMSPEDSSIYLCSVRPPGQGGANYGYTFGSGTRLTVV.

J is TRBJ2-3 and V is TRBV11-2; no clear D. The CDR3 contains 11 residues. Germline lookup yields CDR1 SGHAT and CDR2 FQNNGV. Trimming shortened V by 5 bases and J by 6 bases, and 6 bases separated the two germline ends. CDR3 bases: TGTGCCAGCAGCCTGAGGGATACGCAGTATTTT. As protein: CASSLRDTQYF.

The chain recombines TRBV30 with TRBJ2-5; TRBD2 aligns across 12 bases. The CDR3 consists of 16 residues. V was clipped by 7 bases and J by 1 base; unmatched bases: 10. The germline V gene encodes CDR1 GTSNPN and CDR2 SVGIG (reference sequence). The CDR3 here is CALELAGGPPQETQYF. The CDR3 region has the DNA TGTGCCTTAGAACTAGCGGGGGGCCCCCCCCAAGAGACCCAGTACTTC.

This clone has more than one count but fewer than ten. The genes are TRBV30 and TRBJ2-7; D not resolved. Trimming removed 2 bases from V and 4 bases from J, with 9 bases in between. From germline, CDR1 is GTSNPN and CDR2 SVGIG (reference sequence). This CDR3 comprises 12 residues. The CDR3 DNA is TGTGCCTGGAGTTCGGGTCTTTACGAGCAGTACTTC. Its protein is CAWSSGLYEQYF.

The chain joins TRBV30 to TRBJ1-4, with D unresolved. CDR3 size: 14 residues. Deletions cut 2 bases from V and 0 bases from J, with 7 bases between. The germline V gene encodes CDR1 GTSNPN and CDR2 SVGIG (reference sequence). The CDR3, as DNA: TGTGCCTGGAGTTCCCCGTCAACTAATGAAAAACTGTTTTTT. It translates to CAWSSPSTNEKLFF.

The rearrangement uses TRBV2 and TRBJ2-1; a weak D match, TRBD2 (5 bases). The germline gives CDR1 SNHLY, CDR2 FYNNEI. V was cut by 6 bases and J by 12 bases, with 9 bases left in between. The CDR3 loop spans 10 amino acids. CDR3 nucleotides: TGTGCCAGCAGCCGTAGCGCGCAGTTCTTC. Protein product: CASSRSAQFF.

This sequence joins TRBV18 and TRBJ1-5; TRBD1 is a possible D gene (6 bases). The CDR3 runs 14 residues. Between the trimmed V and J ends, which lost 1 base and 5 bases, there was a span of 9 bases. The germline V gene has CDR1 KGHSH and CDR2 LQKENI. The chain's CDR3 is CASSPLQGHQPQHF. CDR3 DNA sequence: TGTGCCAGCTCACCACTACAGGGTCATCAGCCCCAGCATTTT.